This T cell receptor beta chain originates from a study of CD8 T cells in Susac syndrome. Peripheral blood CD8+ and CD4+ T cells were profiled by TCR beta sequencing. Stable or active relapsing-remitting multiple sclerosis, untreated and meeting revised McDonald criteria, defined the controls. For this clonotype: The antigen is unknown.

RNA, at roughly 0.45 to 1 ug, was reverse transcribed with random hexamers. TCR beta CDR3 was amplified by immunoSEQ covering 54 Vbeta and 13 Jbeta. From the immunoSEQ multiplex PCR reads, TCRdb called clonotypes with MiXCR, one entry per CDR3 protein. This table holds 120,000 to 150,000 distinct CDR3 sequences, 85% to 95% found once. Findings and caveats of the study: In its TCR sequencing and HLA analysis, the study acknowledged that the number of individuals was relatively small.

Sequencing was carried out using CD4+ T cells from PBMCs. The receptor was derived from a human donor with multiple sclerosis.

CDR3 sequence (DNA): TGTGCCTGGAGCCACAGGGTCTCTCAGCCCCAGCATTTT. Protein product: CAWSHRVSQPQHF. This chain connects TRBV30 to TRBJ1-5; D possibly corresponds to TRBD1 (6 bases). The germline V gene encodes CDR1 GTSNPN and CDR2 SVGIG (reference sequence). Between the trimmed V and J ends, which lost 3 bases and 6 bases, there was a span of 12 bases. The CDR3 consists of 13 residues.